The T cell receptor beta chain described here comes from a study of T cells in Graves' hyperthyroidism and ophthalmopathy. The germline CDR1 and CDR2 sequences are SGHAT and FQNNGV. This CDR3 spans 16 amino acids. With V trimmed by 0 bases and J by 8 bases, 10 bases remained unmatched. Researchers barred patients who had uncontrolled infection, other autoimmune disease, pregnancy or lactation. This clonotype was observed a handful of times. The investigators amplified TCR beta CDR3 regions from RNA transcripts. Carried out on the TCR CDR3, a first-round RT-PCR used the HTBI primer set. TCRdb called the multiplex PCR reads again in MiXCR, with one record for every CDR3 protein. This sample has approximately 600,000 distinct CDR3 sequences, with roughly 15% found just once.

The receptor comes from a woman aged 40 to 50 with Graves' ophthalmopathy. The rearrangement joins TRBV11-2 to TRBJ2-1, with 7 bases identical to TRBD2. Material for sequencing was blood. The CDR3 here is CASSLEGRGGYDEQFF. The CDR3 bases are TGTGCCAGCAGCTTAGAGGGGAGGGGAGGCTATGATGAGCAGTTCTTC.